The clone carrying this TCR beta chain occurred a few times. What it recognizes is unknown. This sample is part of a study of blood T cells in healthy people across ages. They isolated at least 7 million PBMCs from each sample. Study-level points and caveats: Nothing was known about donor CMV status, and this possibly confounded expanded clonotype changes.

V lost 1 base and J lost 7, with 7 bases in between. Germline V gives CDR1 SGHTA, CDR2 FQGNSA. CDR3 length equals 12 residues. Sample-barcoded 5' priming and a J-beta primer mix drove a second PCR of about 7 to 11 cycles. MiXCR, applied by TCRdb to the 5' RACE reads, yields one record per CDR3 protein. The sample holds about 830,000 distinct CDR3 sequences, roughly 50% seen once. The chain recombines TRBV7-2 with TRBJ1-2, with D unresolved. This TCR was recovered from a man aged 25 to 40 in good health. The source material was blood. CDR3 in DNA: TGTGCCAGCAGCTTAGGACGGGGTGGCTACACCTTC. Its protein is CASSLGRGGYTF.